The 32 T cell receptor beta chains given below trace back to one sample, sequenced in a study of beta chain features in type 1 diabetes. Sequencing targeted expressed TCRB transcripts, as all isolated RNA had been reverse transcribed. Method: immunoSEQ multiplex PCR; TCRdb's copy keeps in-frame clones and lacks some. The table lists roughly 700,000 clones, roughly 13% of them singletons. For these receptors, no antigen is known. Study findings and constraints: A moderate, significant TCRB CDR3 shortening appeared in type 1 diabetes across four CD4+ subsets.

The sample consisted of naive CD4+ T cells from blood. The receptors were sampled from a man aged 18 to 29 with type 1 diabetes.

In this sample, this clone turned up a few times. The chain employs TRBV18 and TRBJ2-7; D might be TRBD1 or TRBD2, each matching 5 bases. Germline lookup yields CDR1 KGHSH and CDR2 LQKENI. The CDR3 totals 16 residues. V was trimmed by 0 bases and J by 0 bases, leaving 12 bases between them. Here the CDR3 reads CASSPPWGIGSYEQYF. CDR3 DNA: TGTGCCAGCTCACCACCCTGGGGGATTGGCTCCTACGAGCAGTACTTC.

This rearrangement joins TRBV2 to TRBJ1-1; D call uncertain. V lost 5 bases to trimming and J lost 1 base, with 8 bases between them. Germline V lookup: CDR1 SNHLY, CDR2 FYNNEI. This CDR3 region has 13 residues. The CDR3 spells CASSFTSNTEAFF. CDR3 DNA: TGTGCCAGCAGTTTTACGTCGAACACTGAAGCTTTCTTT.

The rearrangement joins TRBV14 to TRBJ1-1, with 8 nucleotides matching TRBD1. The germline CDR1 and CDR2 sequences are SGHDN and FVKESK. CDR3 length: 13 amino acids. Trimming at V came to 2 bases and at J to 7 bases, leaving 3 bases not matched to a gene. The CDR3 bases are TGTGCCAGCAGCCAATACAGGGGGGTTGAAGCTTTCTTT. This translates into CASSQYRGVEAFF.

This clone was seen a few times. This chain connects TRBV7-2 to TRBJ1-2; no definite D call. This CDR3 is 14 amino acids long. From germline, CDR1 is SGHTA and CDR2 FQGNSA. Trimming shortened V by 1 base and J by 8 bases, and 14 bases separated the two germline ends. CDR3 in amino acids: CASSLDHRAQGYTF. The DNA for the CDR3 is TGTGCCAGCAGCTTAGACCATAGGGCGCAAGGCTACACCTTC.

This clone has a handful of counts. This chain connects TRBV2 to TRBJ2-1, with a weak D call TRBD1 (5 bases). Trimming stripped 10 bases from V and 0 bases from J, with 13 bases between. Germline V CDR1 and CDR2: SNHLY, FYNNEI. This CDR3 spans 14 amino acids. The CDR3 loop is CAIKTESSYNEQFF. CDR3 in DNA: TGTGCCATTAAGACAGAGAGCTCCTACAATGAGCAGTTCTTC.

This clone turned up a few times. The chain uses TRBV19 and TRBJ2-1; a weak D match, TRBD1 (6 bases). Germline-derived CDR1 and CDR2 are LNHDA and SQIVND (reference sequence). The CDR3 extends over 16 amino acids. Trimming left V 3 bases short and J 4 bases short, with 16 bases between. CDR3 amino acids: CASSIGAGEMYNEQFF. The CDR3 nucleotides are TGTGCCAGTAGTATCGGGGCAGGGGAAATGTACAATGAGCAGTTCTTC.

This clone was detected only a few times. The chain recombines TRBV10-3 with TRBJ2-1; possible D gene TRBD1, 6 bases. Between the trimmed V and J ends, which lost 6 bases and 9 bases, there was a span of 15 bases. Germline V CDR1 and CDR2: ENHRY, SYGVKD. The CDR3 is 13 residues long. CDR3 in DNA: TGTGCCATCAGCGGGATAACAGGGAGTGAGCAGTTCTTC. This gives the protein CAISGITGSEQFF.

There are a few counts of this clone. The gene calls are TRBV5-1 and TRBJ2-3; 7 nucleotides align to TRBD1. The CDR3 loop spans 16 amino acids. V lost 4 bases to trimming and J lost 6 bases; unmatched junction nucleotides: 14. In germline, CDR1 is SGHRS, CDR2 YFSETQ. For the CDR3, the DNA is TGCGCCAGCAGCCACCCGAGGGGGCTTCCTCTTGATACGCAGTATTTT. Protein sequence: CASSHPRGLPLDTQYF.

This clone was observed a few times. J is TRBJ2-5 and V is TRBV25-1; D unclear. CDR3 size: 12 residues. V lost 7 bases to trimming and J lost 5 bases, with 11 bases between them. Germline CDR1 and CDR2: MGHDK and SYGVNS. DNA for the CDR3: TGTGCCAGCACCGAGAACTCGGAGACCCAGTACTTC. This codes for CASTENSETQYF. Full variable domain (remainder filled in from reference TRBV25-1 and TRBJ2-5): EADIYQTPRYLVIGTGKKITLECSQTMGHDKMYWYQQDPGMELHLIHYSYGVNSTEKGDLSSESTVSRIRTEHFPLTLESARPSHTSQYLCASTENSETQYFGPGTRLLVL.

This clone was observed a few times. The chain uses TRBV29-1 and TRBJ2-1, with 8 bases that match TRBD2. Germline values: CDR1 SQVTM, CDR2 ANQGSEA. The CDR3 covers 15 residues. Trimming removed 6 bases from V and 0 bases from J; junction bases left unmatched: 7. The CDR3 region is CSVPGGASSYNEQFF. The CDR3 DNA is TGCAGCGTCCCGGGGGGGGCTAGCTCCTACAATGAGCAGTTCTTC.

This clone has a handful of counts. The J gene is TRBJ2-7, the V gene TRBV7-8; 12 bases fit TRBD1. Germline V gene lookup returns CDR1 SGHVS and CDR2 FQNEAQ. CDR3 length: 16 residues. V lost 5 bases and J lost 2; bases outside the gene matches: 7. CDR3 nucleotides: TGTGCCAGCAGCCGGTCCGGGACAGGGGGCCCCTACGAGCAGTACTTC. It codes for CASSRSGTGGPYEQYF.

The chain links TRBV6-1 to TRBJ1-1, with D possibly TRBD1 on 5 matching bases. This CDR3 has 14 amino acids. The germline V and J ends were trimmed by 8 bases and 4 bases, with 17 bases remaining between them. The germline gives CDR1 MNHNS, CDR2 SASEGT. Written as DNA, the CDR3 is TGTGCCAGCGCTCCAGGGCTTGGTGGCACTGAAGCTTTCTTT. Translated, it gives CASAPGLGGTEAFF.

CDR3 region: CAWSDTGARETQYF. The CDR3 DNA follows: TGTGCCTGGAGTGACACAGGGGCTAGAGAGACCCAGTACTTC. The chain recombines TRBV30 with TRBJ2-5, with TRBD1 matching 7 bases. V lost 1 base to trimming and J lost 4 bases; unmatched junction nucleotides: 6. The CDR3 runs 14 residues. Germline V gene lookup returns CDR1 GTSNPN and CDR2 SVGIG (reference sequence).

This clone turned up a few times. The V call is TRBV29-1, the J call TRBJ2-3; 8 bases line up with TRBD2. The CDR3 contains 14 residues. Trimming at V came to 3 bases and at J to 1 base, leaving 3 bases not matched to a gene. CDR1 and CDR2 from the germline V gene are SQVTM and ANQGSEA. The CDR3 DNA reads TGCAGCGTTGAGAGGCGGGGGGGCACAGATACGCAGTATTTT. This gives the protein CSVERRGGTDTQYF.

This clone was recorded a few times. Other nucleotide sequences in the sample specify the same CDR3. The genes are TRBV7-9 and TRBJ1-2; D perhaps matches TRBD1 (6 bases). From germline, CDR1 is SEHNR and CDR2 FQNEAQ (reference sequence). V lost 0 bases and J 4 bases, leaving 9 bases between the germline ends. The CDR3 is 14 residues long. This CDR3 is CASSLARGPYGYTF. CDR3 nucleotide sequence: TGTGCCAGCAGCTTAGCCAGGGGTCCCTATGGCTACACCTTC.

This clone has just a few counts. V gene TRBV29-1 combines with J gene TRBJ1-4, with a possible D match to TRBD1 (6 bases). The germline V gene has CDR1 SQVTM and CDR2 ANQGSEA. CDR3 length equals 13 residues. With 4 bases removed from V and 7 bases from J, the gap between germline ends came to 13 bases. This chain's CDR3 is CSVVGAAPEKLFF. The CDR3 DNA follows: TGCAGCGTTGTGGGGGCGGCTCCTGAAAAACTGTTTTTT. Together with reference TRBV29-1 and TRBJ1-4, the CDR3 gives the full variable domain: SAVISQKPSRDICQRGTSLTIQCQVDSQVTMMFWYRQQPGQSLTLIATANQGSEATYESGFVIDKFPISRPNLTFSTLTVSNMSPEDSSIYLCSVVGAAPEKLFFGSGTQLSVL.

This chain links TRBV21-1 with TRBJ2-7; TRBD1, as called in the table, went unchecked against the DNA. TRBV21-1 is classified as a pseudogene. The CDR3 loop spans 13 amino acids. CDR3 sequence reads: CASSFTASYEQYF. DNA of the CDR3: TGTGCCAGCAGCTTTACAGCATCCTACGAGCAGTACTTC.

This clone was counted a few times. The junction shows a germline mismatch at one end, possibly a read error. The V call is TRBV7-9, the J call TRBJ1-1, with unresolved D. Germline V CDR1 and CDR2: SEHNR, FQNEAQ (reference sequence). The CDR3 spans 14 residues. CDR3 amino acids: CASSLDSTQTEAFF. Here the CDR3 DNA reads TGTGCCAGCAGTTTAGATAGTACCCAGACTGAAGCTTTCTTT.

The genes are TRBV28 and TRBJ2-7, with 8 bases matching TRBD1. The CDR3 runs 17 residues. Germline CDR1 MDHEN, CDR2 SYDVKM. V gave up 6 bases and J gave up 6 bases; unmatched junction bases: 19. In DNA, the CDR3 is TGTGCCAGCAGGGACCGAGGGACAGGTCCCCCAAAGCGCGAGCAGTACTTC. This gives the protein CASRDRGTGPPKREQYF.

The chain uses TRBV9 and TRBJ2-1, with 12 bases that match TRBD2. With 0 bases clipped from V and 10 bases from J, the junction kept 11 bases outside the gene matches. Germline V lookup: CDR1 SGDLS, CDR2 YYNGEE. CDR3 length: 17 residues. The CDR3 loop is CASSVATLAGGSGEQFF. CDR3 nucleotide sequence: TGTGCCAGCAGCGTAGCTACACTAGCGGGGGGCTCAGGGGAGCAGTTCTTC.

The table lists this clone with a count of one. The chain has TRBV29-1 and TRBJ1-2; unclear D gene. Germline V gene sequence: CDR1 SQVTM, CDR2 ANQGSEA. The V end lost 6 bases, the J end lost 2 bases, and 10 bases lay between the germline ends. This CDR3 has 12 residues. CDR3 in DNA: TGCAGCGTACCTGACGGAAACTATGGCTACACCTTC. It translates to CSVPDGNYGYTF.

This rearrangement joins TRBV4-1 to TRBJ1-6, with 10 nucleotides matching TRBD1. Germline V lookup: CDR1 MGHRA, CDR2 YSYEKL. The CDR3 is 14 residues long. V dropped 7 bases and J dropped 10; count of bases not matched to a gene: 7. The CDR3 is CASNLGQGESPLHF. The CDR3 nucleotides read TGCGCCAGCAATCTTGGACAGGGGGAATCACCCCTCCACTTT.

The chain links TRBV14 to TRBJ1-2, with a possible D match to TRBD1 (6 bases). Germline values: CDR1 SGHDN, CDR2 FVKESK. The ends were cut back, 3 bases at V and 4 bases at J, with 15 bases in the middle. This CDR3 contains 15 residues. As DNA, the CDR3 is TGTGCCAGCAGCCACGGGGGAACCAGGGGCTATGGCTACACCTTC. The encoded protein is CASSHGGTRGYGYTF.

This clone was seen a few times. CDR3 sequence: CASRATQGGTTTDTQYF. CDR3 nucleotides: TGTGCCAGCAGGGCTACACAAGGGGGCACCACCACAGATACGCAGTATTTT. The chain joins TRBV25-1 to TRBJ2-3, with TRBD1 identical over 7 bases. The CDR3 loop spans 17 amino acids. CDR1 is MGHDK and CDR2 is SYGVNS in the germline V gene. The V gene end was trimmed by 6 bases and the J gene end by 2 bases; junction bases not matched to a gene: 14.

The J gene is TRBJ1-2, the V gene TRBV4-1; maybe TRBD1 (5 bases). V lost 1 base, J lost 2 bases, and 14 bases lay in between. Germline V CDR1 and CDR2: MGHRA, YSYEKL. The CDR3 runs 16 residues. Here the CDR3 DNA reads TGCGCCAGCAGCCAAGCTACTTTGGGGGAGAACTATGGCTACACCTTC. Translation gives CASSQATLGENYGYTF.

This clone was recorded a few times. This chain uses TRBV6-5 with TRBJ1-5; D call uncertain. The CDR3 runs to 14 residues. Trimming cost V 5 bases and J 0 bases, with 8 bases left between them. Germline CDR1 reads MNHEY; CDR2 reads SVGAGI. The CDR3 nucleotides read TGTGCCAGCAGTCGGGAATATAGCAATCAGCCCCAGCATTTT. Its protein is CASSREYSNQPQHF.

The V and J genes are TRBV30 and TRBJ2-7; no firm D call. The length of the CDR3 is 12 residues. Trimming stripped 2 bases from V and 2 bases from J, with 7 bases between. Germline loops: CDR1 GTSNPN, CDR2 SVGIG (reference sequence). The CDR3 region is CAWSSPTYEQYF. DNA for the CDR3: TGTGCCTGGAGTAGCCCTACCTACGAGCAGTACTTC.

This clone came up a few times. The J gene is TRBJ2-1, the V gene TRBV6-5; D not certain. The CDR3 contains 16 residues. Germline lookup yields CDR1 MNHEY and CDR2 SVGAGI. Trimming removed 0 bases from V and 0 bases from J, with 9 bases in between. CDR3 in amino acids: CASSYSLTDSYNEQFF. CDR3 in DNA: TGTGCCAGCAGTTACTCTCTGACGGACTCCTACAATGAGCAGTTCTTC.

Only a few counts were recorded for this clone. The rearrangement uses TRBV14 and TRBJ2-2; D might be TRBD1 (6 bases). V was clipped by 9 bases and J by 5 bases, with 13 bases between them. This CDR3 has 13 residues. Germline V gene lookup returns CDR1 SGHDN and CDR2 FVKESK. CDR3 sequence reads: CARRRGSTGELFF. CDR3 DNA: TGTGCCAGAAGAAGGGGGTCAACCGGGGAGCTGTTTTTT.

The chain has TRBV29-1 and TRBJ1-1; tentatively, D is TRBD1 (6 bases). CDR3 size: 13 residues. Germline V lookup: CDR1 SQVTM, CDR2 ANQGSEA. The V gene lost 3 bases and the J gene lost 1 base, with 9 bases spanning the gap. The CDR3 nucleotides read TGCAGCGTTGACGGGGGGGCGAACACTGAAGCTTTCTTT. Translation gives CSVDGGANTEAFF.

This clone was picked up a small number of times. The rearrangement uses TRBV30 and TRBJ1-1, with unresolved D. CDR3 size: 13 residues. Germline V gene data show CDR1 as GTSNPN and CDR2 as SVGIG (reference sequence). V lost 4 bases to trimming and J lost 2 bases, with 11 bases between them. The CDR3 loop is CAWKRQVNTEAFF. The CDR3 DNA is TGTGCCTGGAAGAGGCAGGTAAACACTGAAGCTTTCTTT. Using reference TRBV30 and TRBJ1-1 for the parts outside the CDR3, the full variable domain is SQTIHQWPATLVQPVGSPLSLECTVEGTSNPNLYWYRQAAGRGLQLLFYSVGIGQISSEVPQNLSASRPQDRQFILSSKKLLLSDSGFYLCAWKRQVNTEAFFGQGTRLTVV.

This sequence joins TRBV15 and TRBJ2-3, with D possibly matching TRBD2 (6 bases). V was shortened by 5 bases and J by 3 bases, with 15 bases between the two germline ends. The CDR3 contains 15 residues. Germline V gene data show CDR1 as LNHNV and CDR2 as YYDKDF (reference sequence). The CDR3 nucleotides are TGTGCCACCAGCGCAAGGGCCGGGGGAACAGATACGCAGTATTTT. This sequence encodes CATSARAGGTDTQYF.